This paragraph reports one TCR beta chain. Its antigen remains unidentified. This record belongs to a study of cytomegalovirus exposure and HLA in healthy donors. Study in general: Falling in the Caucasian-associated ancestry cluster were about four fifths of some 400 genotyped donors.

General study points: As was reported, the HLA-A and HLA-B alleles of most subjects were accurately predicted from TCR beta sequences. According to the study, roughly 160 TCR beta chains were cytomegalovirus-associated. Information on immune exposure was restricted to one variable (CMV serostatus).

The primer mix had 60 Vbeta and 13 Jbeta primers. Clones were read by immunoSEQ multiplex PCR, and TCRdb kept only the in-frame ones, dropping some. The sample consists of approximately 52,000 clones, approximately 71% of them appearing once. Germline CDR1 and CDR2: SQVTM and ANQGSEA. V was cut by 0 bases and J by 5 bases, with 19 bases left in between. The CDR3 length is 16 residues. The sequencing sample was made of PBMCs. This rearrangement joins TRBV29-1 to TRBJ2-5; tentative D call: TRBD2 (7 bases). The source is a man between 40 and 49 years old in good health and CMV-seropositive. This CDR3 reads CSVEDPRGALRETQYF. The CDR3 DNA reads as TGCAGCGTTGAAGACCCCCGGGGGGCCCTTCGGGAGACCCAGTACTTC.